Following are 18 T cell receptor beta chains from one sample sequenced in a study of T cell repertoires in cytomegalovirus infection (dated by TCRdb to the late 2010s). Sequencing was carried out with an Illumina HiSeq 1500. TCRdb ran its own pipeline on the public reads, namely fastp trimming at Q25 and MiXCR clone calling, and kept in-frame beta chains. Each record represents a unique CDR3 protein, reported with the most common genes and DNA among its rows. For this sample the table gives approximately 990,000 distinct CDR3 sequences, of which around 32% were detected only once. The ten largest make up around 15% of the sample. Explained via the paper, the treatment or condition label denotes: in vitro stimulation with specific CMV peptide epitopes to enrich CMV-specific T cells. No antigen has been identified for these receptors. The sequenced sample was cultured CD8+ T cells from PBMCs, obtained from culture after CMV antigen stimulation. The receptors were sampled from a human donor in good health (CMV status not recorded). Some clones in this sample may be carry-over from other donors' samples.

Of note for this clonotype: A much larger clone is a single base away; this may be a read error. The CDR3 end shows no conserved phenylalanine or tryptophan, and so a read error is likely. The chain uses TRBV6-1 and TRBJ1-2; possibly TRBD1 for D (5 bases). The germline CDR1 and CDR2 sequences are MNHNS and SASEGT. With 6 bases removed from V and 4 bases from J, the gap between germline ends came to 15 bases. CDR3 size: 14 residues. In DNA form, the CDR3 reads TGTGCCAGCAGCCCCTTGGGGGACTCCTATGGCTACACCCTC. It is translated as CASSPLGDSYGYTL.

The chain employs TRBV6-2 or TRBV6-3 and TRBJ1-1; 9 bases line up with TRBD1. Germline loops: CDR1 MNHEY, CDR2 SVGEGT. J lost 3 bases, V lost 5 bases, and 19 bases had no gene match. The CDR3 has 19 amino acids. The CDR3 protein is CASSALPGTGRLTDTEAFF. DNA of the CDR3: TGTGCCAGCAGTGCTTTACCCGGGACAGGGCGGTTAACGGACACTGAAGCTTTCTTT.

This clonotype was seen ten or more times. In DNA, the CDR3 is TGTGCCAGCAGCCGCTGGGACAGCCCAAGCAATCAGCCCCAGCATTTT. The encoded protein is CASSRWDSPSNQPQHF. The genes are TRBV7-8 and TRBJ1-5; 7 bases match TRBD1. The V gene end was trimmed by 5 bases and the J gene end by 1 base; junction bases not matched to a gene: 8. CDR1 is SGHVS and CDR2 is FQNEAQ in the germline V gene. The CDR3 contains 16 residues.

Worth noting for this clonotype: A much larger clone lies one base from this, so it may be a read error. CDR3 sequence: CASSYGGLGGTQYF. The CDR3 DNA is TGTGCCAGCAGTTATGGGGGATTGGGAGGGACCCAGTACTTC. The chain uses TRBV6-1 and TRBJ2-5; the D gene is possibly TRBD2 (6 bases). CDR1 is MNHNS, CDR2 SASEGT, per germline. The V end lost 5 bases, the J end lost 7 bases, and 17 bases lay between the germline ends. CDR3 size: 14 residues.

This clonotype was seen ten or more times. The chain couples TRBV7-2 to TRBJ1-2; D remains unclear. Trimming took 9 bases from V and 7 from J, leaving 12 bases between them. Looked up from germline, CDR1 is SGHTA and CDR2 is FQGNSA. The CDR3 contains 11 residues. CDR3 coding DNA: TGTGCCAGTCCTGTCGGATCTGGCTACACCTTC. Protein: CASPVGSGYTF.

This clonotype was seen at least ten times. The gene calls are TRBV7-6 and TRBJ2-3; 7 bases map to TRBD1. The CDR3 length is 15 residues. Trimming removed 4 bases from V and 0 bases from J; junction bases left unmatched: 4. The germline V gene has CDR1 SGHVS and CDR2 FNYEAQ. The CDR3: CASSSNRGSTDTQYF. In DNA, the CDR3 is TGTGCCAGCAGCTCAAACAGGGGTAGCACAGATACGCAGTATTTT.

Only a few counts were recorded for this clonotype. The chain uses TRBV27 and TRBJ1-1; 7 nucleotides match TRBD1. CDR1 and CDR2 from the germline V gene are MNHEY and SMNVEV (reference sequence). The CDR3 has 16 amino acids. J gave up 0 bases and V 4 bases, and 8 bases lay outside the gene matches. The CDR3 region has the DNA TGTGCCAGCAGTTCACAGGGGACCCTAATGAACACTGAAGCTTTCTTT. Its translation: CASSSQGTLMNTEAFF.

The chain recombines TRBV7-6 with TRBJ2-2; the D call may be TRBD1 or TRBD2 (5 bases each). Germline V CDR1 and CDR2: SGHVS, FNYEAQ. The CDR3 sequence is 20 residues long. V was trimmed by 5 bases and J by 2 bases, leaving 27 bases between them. Here the CDR3 DNA reads TGTGCCAGCAGCCAAACCAGCGGCCTGGGGGTCCCGATTAACACCGGGGAGCTGTTTTTT. Protein product: CASSQTSGLGVPINTGELFF.

This clonotype was counted only a few times. Here the CDR3 DNA reads TGTGCCAGCAGTTACTCTTTCGGTGAAAAACTGTTTTTT. It codes for CASSYSFGEKLFF. This sequence joins TRBV6-5 and TRBJ1-4, with D unresolved. From germline, CDR1 is MNHEY and CDR2 SVGAGI. The CDR3 sequence is 13 residues long. V was cut by 0 bases and J by 7 bases, with 6 bases left in between.

CDR3 loop: CASSLTFRGGSLYNEQFF. As DNA, the CDR3 is TGTGCCAGCAGCTTGACCTTCCGCGGGGGATCCCTTTACAATGAGCAGTTCTTC. V is TRBV5-6 and J is TRBJ2-1; 7 bases are a match to TRBD2. CDR3 size: 18 residues. V lost 1 base, J lost 4 bases, and 14 bases stayed unmatched. Germline lookup yields CDR1 SGHDT and CDR2 YYEEEE.

The chain combines TRBV20-1 with TRBJ1-2, with D tentatively TRBD1 (6 bases). The germline CDR1 and CDR2 sequences are DFQATT and SNEGSKA (reference sequence). There are 13 residues in the CDR3. V was trimmed by 6 bases and J by 0 bases, leaving 11 bases between them. This CDR3 reads CSAPRQANYGYTF. In DNA, the CDR3 is TGCAGTGCCCCTAGACAGGCTAACTATGGCTACACCTTC.

V gene TRBV6-8 combines with J gene TRBJ2-5; 11 bases fit TRBD1. The CDR3 is made up of 15 amino acids. V dropped 10 bases and J dropped 5; count of bases not matched to a gene: 12. CDR1 is MNHGY and CDR2 is SAAAGT in the germline V gene. CDR3 bases: TGTGCCACCGCGACCCAGGACAGGGGGCTTGAGACCCAGTACTTC. This encodes CATATQDRGLETQYF.

This clonotype was seen a few times. V gene TRBV7-6 combines with J gene TRBJ1-1; the D gene is possibly TRBD1 (6 bases). The V end lost 5 bases, the J end lost 5 bases, and 21 bases lay between the germline ends. Germline CDR1 reads SGHVS; CDR2 reads FNYEAQ. This CDR3 has 16 residues. The CDR3 DNA reads TGTGCCAGCAGCCTAAGGGGGGGGGGCGCGAGGACTGAAGCTTTCTTT. It codes for CASSLRGGGARTEAFF.

This clonotype came up a few times. The V and J genes are TRBV10-3 and TRBJ2-3, with a weak D call TRBD1 (6 bases). In germline, CDR1 is ENHRY, CDR2 SYGVKD. The CDR3 extends over 19 amino acids. Trimming took off 7 bases at V and 1 base at J, with 27 bases between the two ends. The CDR3 DNA sequence: TGTGCCATCAACCCGCTCCCATCACTAGGGGGAGAGGGCACAGATACGCAGTATTTT. Translating it yields CAINPLPSLGGEGTDTQYF.

CDR3 amino acids: CASNTRDYSNQPQHF. DNA for the CDR3: TGTGCCAGCAATACAAGGGATTATAGCAATCAGCCCCAGCATTTT. The rearrangement joins TRBV6-6 to TRBJ1-5; D unclear. This CDR3 contains 15 residues. Trimming removed 7 bases from V and 0 bases from J, with 13 bases in between. The germline CDR1 and CDR2 sequences are MNHNY and SVGAGI (reference sequence).

The V and J genes are TRBV19 and TRBJ1-5; D is uncertain. The CDR3 extends over 16 amino acids. CDR1 and CDR2 (germline): LNHDA, SQIVND (reference sequence). Trimming cost V 1 base and J 3 bases, with 13 bases left between them. CDR3 in amino acids: CASSIGSFSHNQPQHF. CDR3 nucleotide sequence: TGTGCCAGTAGTATAGGTTCTTTCAGTCACAATCAGCCCCAGCATTTT.

This clonotype occurred a few times. The gene calls are TRBV27 and TRBJ1-6, with D possibly being TRBD1 (5 bases). The CDR3 is 14 residues long. CDR1 is MNHEY and CDR2 is SMNVEV in the germline V gene (reference sequence). The V end was cut by 6 bases, the J end by 14 bases, with 20 bases between. Here the CDR3 DNA reads TGTGCCAGCAGCGTGGGGCAGGGTGGAAGAACCCTCCACTTT. This translates into CASSVGQGGRTLHF.

Of note for this clonotype: One end of the junction fails to match germline, which may point to a read error. The V gene is TRBV6-6, the J gene TRBJ2-3, with 12 bases that match TRBD2. Germline-derived CDR1 and CDR2 are MNHNY and SVGAGI (reference sequence). The CDR3 has 17 amino acids. CDR3 in amino acids: CANSYLAGGPGTDTQYF. In DNA, the CDR3 is TGTGCCAACAGTTACCTAGCGGGGGGGCCGGGCACAGATACGCAGTATTTT.